The rows below give T cell receptor beta chains drawn from one sample of a study of blood T cell repertoires in COVID-19. Measured with immunoSEQ multiplex PCR; TCRdb has only the in-frame clones, and not every one. The sample includes 150,000 to 200,000 clones, about 84% of them seen just once. Sequenced material: peripheral blood. The receptors derive from a woman in her twenties or thirties with acute or convalescent COVID-19. Both conserved end residues are part of each CDR3. The D gene is left open where the match is weak. Some rows mark clone size as missing; the rest say once, few, many or name a class of expanded clone.

j_gene	d_gene	v_gene	abundance	CDR3nt	CDR3aa
TRBJ1-6	.	TRBV7-9	few	TGTGCCAGCAGCCCCATTGGACAGACTAATTCACCCCTCCACTTT	CASSPIGQTNSPLHF
TRBJ1-1	TRBD1	TRBV9	.	TGTGCCAGCGGCCGACAGGGCTCGAACACTGAAGCTTTCTTT	CASGRQGSNTEAFF
TRBJ2-2	.	TRBV11-3	.	TGTGCCAGCAGCCTCCCCACCGGGGAGCTGTTTTTT	CASSLPTGELFF
TRBJ1-3	.	TRBV19	.	TGTGCCAGTAGTCGCCAGGGAAACACCATATATTTT	CASSRQGNTIYF
TRBJ2-4	.	TRBV7-9	.	TGTGCCAGCAGCTTCGAGCGGGTGAACAAAAACATTCAGTACTTC	CASSFERVNKNIQYF
TRBJ2-6	.	TRBV4-2	few	TGTGCCAGCAGCCAAGATACAGGGACTGGGGCCAACGTCCTGACTTTC	CASSQDTGTGANVLTF
TRBJ1-1	.	TRBV5-1	.	TGCGCCAGCAAGCGGGGGATGAACACTGAAGCTTTCTTT	CASKRGMNTEAFF
TRBJ2-2	TRBD2	TRBV9	few	TGTGCCAGCAGCCCCCGGGGCGGGGGGCGGACCGGGGAGCTGTTTTTT	CASSPRGGGRTGELFF
TRBJ1-2	TRBD1	TRBV5-4	.	TGTGCCAGCAGCTCGCGCCGGGACAGCCTCTATGGCTACACCTTC	CASSSRRDSLYGYTF
TRBJ1-2	.	TRBV6-5	.	TGTGCCAGCAGTTACTCGAGGGCAGGAGGAAGCTACACCTTC	CASSYSRAGGSYTF
TRBJ2-5	TRBD2	TRBV19	.	TGTGCCAGTAGCGGCGGGAGGGCCCGAGAGACCCAGTACTTC	CASSGGRARETQYF
TRBJ2-5	.	TRBV7-2	.	TGTGCCAGCAGCTTAGTCCCAGCGTTAGAGACCCAGTACTTC	CASSLVPALETQYF
TRBJ2-5	TRBD2	TRBV10-2	.	TGCGCCAGCAGTGAGTACTCGGGGGGGCCGAACCAAGAGACCCAGTACTTC	CASSEYSGGPNQETQYF
TRBJ2-7	TRBD2	TRBV7-2	.	TGTGCCAGCAGCGGGACTAACTCCTACGAGCAGTACTTC	CASSGTNSYEQYF
TRBJ2-7	.	TRBV27	.	TGTGCCACCAGCTCGAGCTCCTACGAGCAGTACTTC	CATSSSSYEQYF
TRBJ2-1	.	TRBV28	.	TGTGCCAGCAGACTATCCTACAATGAGCAGTTCTTC	CASRLSYNEQFF
TRBJ2-7	.	TRBV18	.	TGTGCCAGCTCACCTCAGGCAGGGGCGCCTGGCGAGCAGTACTTC	CASSPQAGAPGEQYF
TRBJ2-7	.	TRBV5-6	few	TGTGCCAGCAGCCCGGTTAGCTCCTACGAGCAGTACTTC	CASSPVSSYEQYF
TRBJ2-4	.	TRBV7-2	.	TGTGCCAGCAGCTCGAGAGCGGGTCCTAATGACATTCAGTACTTC	CASSSRAGPNDIQYF
TRBJ1-1	.	TRBV29-1	once	TGCAGCGTTCAGAAACAGGTTAACACTGAAGCTTTCTTT	CSVQKQVNTEAFF
TRBJ2-2	.	TRBV27	.	TGTGCCAGCAGTTTTAGTCCCGGGGAGCTGTTTTTT	CASSFSPGELFF
TRBJ2-2	.	TRBV27	.	TGTGCCAGCAGTTTTAGTACCACCGGGGAGCTGTTTTTT	CASSFSTTGELFF
TRBJ2-6	.	TRBV4-2	.	TGTGCCAGCGAGGCGAGCTCTGGGGCCAACGTCCTGACTTTC	CASEASSGANVLTF
TRBJ1-2	.	TRBV4-3	.	TGCGCCAGCAGGAGGAGGGGGGGGGACTATGGCTACACCTTC	CASRRRGGDYGYTF
TRBJ2-3	TRBD2	TRBV9	.	TGTGCCAGCAGCGCCGAAGGGACTAGCGGAGATACGCAGTATTTT	CASSAEGTSGDTQYF
TRBJ2-3	.	TRBV5-1	.	TGCGCCAGCAGCGGCAGCCCCGGGACAGATACGCAGTATTTT	CASSGSPGTDTQYF
TRBJ1-2	TRBD1	TRBV27	.	TGTGCCAGCAGTTTATTCCAGACCGGGACAGGGGCAGCCTATGGCTACACCTTC	CASSLFQTGTGAAYGYTF
TRBJ1-1	.	TRBV5-1	.	TGCGCCAGCAGCTTCTCGGTGAACACTGAAGCTTTCTTT	CASSFSVNTEAFF
TRBJ1-4	.	TRBV14	.	TGTGCCAGCAGCCATCGTGGGGGCACGAATGAAAAACTGTTTTTT	CASSHRGGTNEKLFF
TRBJ2-1	TRBD1	TRBV7-2	.	TGTGCCAGCAGCTTGGGACAGGGGACGACCGTACTTCGGAATGAGCAGTTCTTC	CASSLGQGTTVLRNEQFF
TRBJ2-2	.	TRBV28	.	TGTGCCACCAAAGTGGGGGGGAACACCGGGGAGCTGTTTTTT	CATKVGGNTGELFF
TRBJ1-3	TRBD1	TRBV5-4	.	TGTGCCAGCAGCTTGGACAGGGGGAACACCATATATTTT	CASSLDRGNTIYF
TRBJ1-5	.	TRBV25-1	.	TGTGCCAGCAGTGAGCGCGGAAATAGCAATCAGCCCCAGCATTTT	CASSERGNSNQPQHF
TRBJ2-1	TRBD2	TRBV24-1	.	TGTGCCACCGGGAGTACGGGACTAGCGGGAGTCAATGAGCAGTTCTTC	CATGSTGLAGVNEQFF
TRBJ2-1	.	TRBV7-9	many	TGTGCCAGCAGCCCCGTTCCCTACAATGAGCAGTTCTTC	CASSPVPYNEQFF
TRBJ1-5	TRBD1	TRBV19	once	TGTGCCAGTAGTGAGGGGACAGGCAATCAGCCCCAGCATTTT	CASSEGTGNQPQHF
TRBJ2-7	.	TRBV6-2/TRBV6-3	.	TGTGCCAGCAGTTTCAGAGCAGCGGACAGCTCCTACGAGCAGTACTTC	CASSFRAADSSYEQYF
TRBJ1-2	TRBD1	TRBV7-2	.	TGTGCCAGCAGCCATGCGGGACAGGGGGTGGTTAACTATGGCTACACCTTC	CASSHAGQGVVNYGYTF
TRBJ1-4	TRBD1	TRBV28	.	TGTGCCAGCAGTTACGGACAGGGGATTGAAAAACTGTTTTTT	CASSYGQGIEKLFF
TRBJ2-5	.	TRBV5-6	.	TGTGCCAGCAGCTTACGACTAGGCCAAGAGACCCAGTACTTC	CASSLRLGQETQYF